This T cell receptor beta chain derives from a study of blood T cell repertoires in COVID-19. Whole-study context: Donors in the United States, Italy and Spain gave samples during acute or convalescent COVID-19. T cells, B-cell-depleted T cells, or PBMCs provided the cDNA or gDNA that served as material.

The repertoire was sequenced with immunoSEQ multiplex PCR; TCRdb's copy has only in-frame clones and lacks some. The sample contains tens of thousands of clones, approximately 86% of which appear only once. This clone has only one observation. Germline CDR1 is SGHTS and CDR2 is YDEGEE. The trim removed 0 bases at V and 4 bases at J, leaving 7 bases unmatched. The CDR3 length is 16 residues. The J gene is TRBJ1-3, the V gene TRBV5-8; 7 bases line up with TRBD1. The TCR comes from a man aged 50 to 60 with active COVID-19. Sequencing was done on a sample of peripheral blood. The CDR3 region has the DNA TGTGCCAGCAGCTTGGTCAAGGGGGCGAGGGGAAACACCATATATTTT. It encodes CASSLVKGARGNTIYF.